This T cell receptor (beta chain) was recovered during a study of T cell responses to AZD1222 COVID-19 vaccine. Study-wide points: Sampling that yielded the repertoires occurred only after the peak T cell response. Donors in the cohort were predominantly white British and more often female, and clonal diversity was possibly underestimated.

The germline gives CDR1 KGHSH, CDR2 LQKENI. The CDR3 is 15 residues long. V was cut by 2 bases and J by 7 bases, with 18 bases left in between. A note on this clone: Its cognate antigen is unknown.

Some clones are missing from TCRdb's copy, which holds only in-frame ones; the method was immunoSEQ multiplex PCR. The table shows roughly 160,000 clones, with over 75% occurring only once. J is TRBJ2-7 and V is TRBV18, with D tentatively TRBD1 or TRBD2 (5 bases each). Sequenced material: peripheral blood, taken on day 0 of AZD1222 vaccination. The clonotype was recovered from an adult in good health. This chain's CDR3 is CASSPAGVVGEEQYF. The CDR3 nucleotides read TGTGCCAGCTCACCAGCGGGTGTGGTGGGGGAAGAGCAGTACTTC.